The 27 T cell receptor beta chains presented below share a single source sample, sequenced in a study of vaccination and CD4 T cells after COVID-19. These receptors' antigens are unknown. Treatment given: roughly 11-day PBMC culture with coronavirus spike peptide pools or control peptides (ViraFEST assay). The Oncomine TCR Beta short-read assay sequenced DNA from cultured CD4+ T cells. TCRdb itself ran the PCR reads through MiXCR, one entry per CDR3 protein. The table lists 12,000 or so distinct CDR3 sequences, more than 70% of them singletons. The sequencing sample was made of CD4+ T cells from blood, cultured in vitro. The origin of the receptors is a human donor who had recovered from COVID-19.

The chain uses TRBV20-1 and TRBJ2-3; 8 bases map to TRBD2. Trimming at V came to 6 bases and at J to 8 bases, leaving 22 bases not matched to a gene. Germline V gene sequence: CDR1 DFQATT, CDR2 SNEGSKA (reference sequence). The CDR3 runs to 17 residues. The CDR3 DNA reads as TGCAGTGCCTCAATATTAGCAACGGGAGGGAGTCTTGCTACGCAGTATTTT. This translates into CSASILATGGSLATQYF.

This clonotype is a singleton in its sample. The V call is TRBV6-1, the J call TRBJ2-1; weak D call: TRBD2 (6 bases). Germline loops: CDR1 MNHNS, CDR2 SASEGT. The CDR3 consists of 11 residues. Trimming stripped 4 bases from V and 10 bases from J, with 8 bases between. For the CDR3, the DNA is TGTGCCAGCAGTGGGGGACTGGAGCAGTTCTTC. Translating gives CASSGGLEQFF.

This chain joins TRBV20-1 and TRBJ2-7, with D unclear. CDR1 and CDR2 (germline): DFQATT, SNEGSKA (reference sequence). The V end was cut by 3 bases, the J end by 4 bases, with 10 bases between. The CDR3 is 12 residues long. CDR3 amino acids: CSARQDGYEQYF. CDR3 in DNA: TGCAGTGCTAGGCAGGACGGGTACGAGCAGTACTTC.

This clonotype was recorded a few times. The chain has TRBV20-1 and TRBJ1-6; D might be TRBD1 (6 bases). Per germline, CDR1 DFQATT and CDR2 SNEGSKA (reference sequence). There are 15 residues in the CDR3. The V end was cut by 4 bases, the J end by 7 bases, with 17 bases between. CDR3 protein: CSATVRDNRNSPLHF. CDR3 coding DNA: TGCAGTGCTACGGTCAGGGACAACCGGAATTCACCCCTCCACTTT.

The chain couples TRBV6-2 or TRBV6-3 to TRBJ1-1; D perhaps matches TRBD1 (6 bases). CDR1 and CDR2 from the germline V gene are MNHEY and SVGEGT. This CDR3 region has 16 residues. Trimming took 6 bases from V and 5 from J, leaving 22 bases between them. CDR3 bases: TGTGCCAGCAGCTACCCGGGTCAGGGGTTGTGGACTGAAGCTTTCTTT. Its translation: CASSYPGQGLWTEAFF.

The chain combines TRBV15 with TRBJ1-2, with D possibly TRBD1 on 5 matching bases. There are 14 residues in the CDR3. V lost 2 bases to trimming and J lost 5 bases, with 12 bases between them. Germline-derived CDR1 and CDR2 are LNHNV and YYDKDF (reference sequence). The CDR3 protein is CATSRSGIQYGYTF. The CDR3 DNA is TGTGCCACCAGCAGATCAGGGATCCAGTATGGCTACACCTTC.

V usage is TRBV18 and J usage is TRBJ1-1; D may be TRBD1 (5 bases). The CDR3 loop spans 17 amino acids. Germline V CDR1 and CDR2: KGHSH, LQKENI. The V end lost 3 bases, the J end lost 1 base, and 18 bases lay between the germline ends. This CDR3 is CASSPGTLRGKNTEAFF. For the CDR3, the DNA is TGTGCCAGCTCACCGGGGACCTTGAGGGGAAAGAACACTGAAGCTTTCTTT.

The chain combines TRBV7-9 with TRBJ2-5; 8 positions agree with TRBD1. J was trimmed by 0 bases and V by 1 base; bases with no gene match: 7. In germline, CDR1 is SEHNR, CDR2 FQNEAQ (reference sequence). This CDR3 region has 17 residues. The CDR3 loop reads CASSLVRTGTYQETQYF. As DNA, the CDR3 is TGTGCCAGCAGCTTAGTTCGGACAGGGACGTACCAAGAGACCCAGTACTTC. Using reference TRBV7-9 and TRBJ2-5 for the parts outside the CDR3, the full variable domain is DTGVSQNPRHKITKRGQNVTFRCDPISEHNRLYWYRQTLGQGPEFLTYFQNEAQLEKSRLLSDRFSAERPKGSFSTLEIQRTEQGDSAMYLCASSLVRTGTYQETQYFGPGTRLLVL.

The chain uses TRBV7-2 and TRBJ1-2; D perhaps matches TRBD1 (5 bases). There are 18 residues in the CDR3. V shed 1 base and J shed 0 bases, with 18 bases lying between them. Per germline, CDR1 SGHTA and CDR2 FQGNSA. DNA of the CDR3: TGTGCCAGCAGCTTAGTCCACACGCAGACAGCCGCTAACTATGGCTACACCTTC. This gives the protein CASSLVHTQTAANYGYTF.

This chain joins TRBV10-2 and TRBJ1-5; D gene ambiguous. V shed 2 bases and J shed 9 bases, with 14 bases lying between them. CDR1 and CDR2 from the germline V gene are WSHSY and SAAADI. The CDR3 is 14 residues long. The DNA of the CDR3 is TGCGCCAGCAGTGAGGGTCAACAGCATCTGCCCCAGCATTTT. Encoded protein: CASSEGQQHLPQHF.

The chain links TRBV7-2 to TRBJ2-3; 11 bases are shared with TRBD2. CDR3 length: 17 amino acids. CDR1 is SGHTA and CDR2 is FQGNSA in the germline V gene. The trim removed 1 base at V and 3 bases at J, leaving 6 bases unmatched. CDR3 bases: TGTGCCAGCAGCTTAGATCGTGCTAGCGGGAGGACAGATACGCAGTATTTT. Translating it yields CASSLDRASGRTDTQYF.

This clonotype was detected only a few times. V and J are TRBV7-9 and TRBJ1-6; TRBD1 might be the D (5 bases). The CDR3 runs to 14 residues. The V end lost 1 base, the J end lost 4 bases, and 5 bases lay between the germline ends. The germline V gene encodes CDR1 SEHNR and CDR2 FQNEAQ (reference sequence). This chain's CDR3 is CASSLEGYNSPLHF. DNA for the CDR3: TGTGCCAGCAGCTTAGAGGGGTATAATTCACCCCTCCACTTT.

This chain connects TRBV7-9 to TRBJ2-5, with D maybe TRBD2 (6 bases). The CDR3 extends over 15 amino acids. Trimming took 1 base from V and 1 from J, leaving 10 bases between them. Germline V gives CDR1 SEHNR, CDR2 FQNEAQ (reference sequence). CDR3 region: CASSLVGGPQETQYF. The CDR3 DNA is TGTGCCAGCAGCTTAGTCGGAGGGCCCCAAGAGACCCAGTACTTC.

The chain uses TRBV18 and TRBJ2-7; TRBD2 might be the D (7 bases). The germline gives CDR1 KGHSH, CDR2 LQKENI. The V end was cut by 6 bases, the J end by 4 bases, with 13 bases between. The length of the CDR3 is 13 residues. The CDR3 region is CASSEGGAYEQYF. The CDR3, as DNA: TGTGCCAGCTCCGAGGGGGGGGCGTACGAGCAGTACTTC.

V and J are TRBV7-2 and TRBJ2-1; D unresolved. Trimming pared 2 bases from V and 7 bases from J, leaving 9 bases between. Germline lookup yields CDR1 SGHTA and CDR2 FQGNSA. The CDR3 totals 13 residues. CDR3 residues: CASSLLYANEQFF. CDR3 in DNA: TGTGCCAGCAGCTTACTGTATGCGAATGAGCAGTTCTTC. Based on the CDR3 plus reference TRBV7-2 and TRBJ2-1, the full variable domain is GAGVSQSPSNKVTEKGKDVELRCDPISGHTALYWYRQSLGQGLEFLIYFQGNSAPDKSGLPSDRFSAERTGGSVSTLTIQRTQQEDSAVYLCASSLLYANEQFFGPGTRLTVL.

The V gene is TRBV20-1, the J gene TRBJ1-2; possibly TRBD1 for D (5 bases). Germline V gene sequence: CDR1 DFQATT, CDR2 SNEGSKA (reference sequence). Trimming stripped 5 bases from V and 7 bases from J, with 17 bases between. The CDR3 is 13 amino acids. CDR3 sequence (DNA): TGCAGTGCTCTCGGCGGCGGGGGAAGTGGCTACACCTTC. As protein: CSALGGGGSGYTF.

The rearrangement uses TRBV2 and TRBJ1-5, with D maybe TRBD1 (6 bases). Per the germline V gene, CDR1 is SNHLY and CDR2 is FYNNEI. Trimming pared 7 bases from V and 7 bases from J, leaving 23 bases between. The CDR3 totals 16 residues. CDR3 region: CASTKAAGGPKQPQHF. The CDR3 DNA reads TGTGCCAGCACCAAGGCCGCGGGGGGGCCGAAACAGCCCCAGCATTTT. The variable domain in full, with the rest retrieved from reference TRBV2 and TRBJ1-5, is EPEVTQTPSHQVTQMGQEVILRCVPISNHLYFYWYRQILGQKVEFLVSFYNNEISEKSEIFDDQFSVERPDGSNFTLKIRSTKLEDSAMYFCASTKAAGGPKQPQHFGDGTRLSIL.

The rearrangement links TRBV10-3 to TRBJ1-2; D gene uncertain. V was shortened by 2 bases and J by 2 bases, with 9 bases between the two germline ends. The CDR3 covers 14 residues. Germline CDR1 is ENHRY and CDR2 is SYGVKD. CDR3 loop: CAISEVAANYGYTF. The CDR3 DNA reads TGTGCCATCAGTGAGGTAGCGGCGAACTATGGCTACACCTTC.

J is TRBJ1-2 and V is TRBV6-1; D perhaps matches TRBD1 (5 bases). Trimming shortened V by 8 bases and J by 8 bases, and 18 bases separated the two germline ends. Germline assignment: CDR1 MNHNS and CDR2 SASEGT. The CDR3 has 13 amino acids. This CDR3 reads CASRTRGLEGYTF. The CDR3 DNA reads as TGTGCCAGCCGGACGAGGGGTCTAGAAGGCTACACCTTC.

This chain links TRBV6-1 with TRBJ2-1, with TRBD1 matching 9 bases. The V gene's germline CDR1 is MNHNS and CDR2 SASEGT. The CDR3 sequence is 15 residues long. V shed 6 bases, J shed 5 bases, and the junction held 8 bases outside the gene matches. The CDR3 DNA reads as TGTGCCAGCAGCCCAGACAGGGGGGGGAACAATGAGCAGTTCTTC. Protein: CASSPDRGGNNEQFF.

This clonotype was detected only once. V is TRBV7-9 and J is TRBJ1-1; D is possibly TRBD1 (6 bases). Germline lookup yields CDR1 SEHNR and CDR2 FQNEAQ (reference sequence). The germline V and J ends were trimmed by 5 bases and 7 bases, with 14 bases remaining between them. The CDR3 spans 13 residues. The CDR3 sequence is CASSRDWDNEAFF. DNA for the CDR3: TGTGCCAGCAGCCGCGACTGGGACAATGAAGCTTTCTTT.

The chain joins TRBV15 to TRBJ2-7; possibly TRBD2 for D (6 bases). Germline V lookup: CDR1 LNHNV, CDR2 YYDKDF (reference sequence). CDR3 size: 12 residues. V lost 3 bases, J lost 6 bases, and 9 bases lay in between. CDR3 nucleotides: TGTGCCACCAGCAGGACTAGAGCCGAGCAGTACTTC. It yields the protein CATSRTRAEQYF.

This chain uses TRBV28 with TRBJ2-3, with 13 bases aligning to TRBD2. Trimming removed 5 bases from V and 2 bases from J; junction bases left unmatched: 4. This CDR3 region has 16 residues. CDR1 is MDHEN and CDR2 is SYDVKM in the germline V gene. The CDR3: CASSPGLAGTTDTQYF. The CDR3 DNA is TGTGCCAGCAGTCCGGGACTAGCGGGGACCACAGATACGCAGTATTTT.

A single count supports this clonotype. V gene TRBV20-1 combines with J gene TRBJ1-3; 8 bases are a match to TRBD1. V was clipped by 7 bases and J by 3 bases; unmatched bases: 11. This CDR3 contains 15 residues. Per the germline V gene, CDR1 is DFQATT and CDR2 is SNEGSKA (reference sequence). The CDR3 is CSVYPPTGDGNTIYF. The CDR3 bases are TGCAGTGTTTACCCGCCGACAGGGGATGGAAACACCATATATTTT.

This clonotype was detected a few times. The chain carries TRBV6-1 and TRBJ2-4; D may be TRBD1 (6 bases). Per germline, CDR1 MNHNS and CDR2 SASEGT. This CDR3 contains 15 residues. V was trimmed by 5 bases and J by 7 bases, leaving 18 bases between them. The CDR3 nucleotides read TGTGCCAGCAGTCTCAGTGGGGGCCTAACTAACATTCAGTACTTC. This codes for CASSLSGGLTNIQYF.

In its sample, this clonotype is large. The chain employs TRBV5-1 and TRBJ1-6, with D possibly being TRBD1 (5 bases). Germline values: CDR1 SGHRS, CDR2 YFSETQ. Trimming took off 4 bases at V and 8 bases at J, with 19 bases between the two ends. The CDR3 extends over 16 amino acids. CDR3 sequence: CASSLGPNVRDSPLHF. CDR3 nucleotides: TGCGCCAGCAGCCTGGGGCCGAATGTAAGAGATTCACCCCTCCACTTT.

V and J are TRBV30 and TRBJ2-5; 7 bases are a match to TRBD1. J gave up 5 bases and V 1 base, and 10 bases lay outside the gene matches. This CDR3 has 15 residues. Germline V CDR1 and CDR2: GTSNPN, SVGIG (reference sequence). CDR3 coding DNA: TGTGCCTGGAGTGGGGGGAGAGGGGGCCAGGAGACCCAGTACTTC. It specifies CAWSGGRGGQETQYF.